This TCR beta chain comes out of a study of T-cell reconstitution after alpha-beta-depleted transplantation in children. Findings of the study overall: The authors attributed T-cell counts and diversity one year after transplant mostly to newly produced T cells. There were reportedly several hundred expanded graft clones from which alpha-beta T cells came about two months after transplant.

This clonotype was seen a few times. Its antigen is undetermined. Using unique molecular identifiers, the investigators prepared the TCRbeta library. TCRdb re-analysed the PCR reads in MiXCR, keeping a single row per CDR3 protein. The sample has hundreds of thousands of distinct CDR3 sequences, approximately 22% seen once. This CDR3 region has 13 residues. Germline CDR1 is WSHSY and CDR2 is SAAADI. The V end was cut by 4 bases, the J end by 4 bases, with 10 bases between. V and J are TRBV10-2 and TRBJ1-2, with D unresolved. This specimen was PBMCs, mostly from graft donor cells, taken 360 days after TCRalphabeta/CD19-depleted stem cell transplant. This clonotype was obtained from a boy in the first two years of life who had a stem cell transplant for acute myeloid leukemia, so the T cells may come from the graft donor. CDR3 sequence reads: CASSGEGSYGYTF. CDR3 nucleotides: TGCGCCAGCAGTGGTGAAGGGAGCTATGGCTACACCTTC.